The 19 T cell receptor beta chains reported below all come from one sample, sequenced in a study of blood T cell repertoires in COVID-19 (dated by TCRdb to the early 2020s). Preparation of the library involved the immunoSEQ multiplex PCR assay. The source is immuneACCESS, and TCRdb retained only in-frame sequences with V and J called. Part of the clones is not carried over; for the studies checked, unresolved V genes explain less than half of this, and the remainder is unexplained. Present in this sample are about 76,000 clones, roughly 90% of which were seen just once. Approximately 1.5% of the sample rests with the top ten. Source material: peripheral blood. All receptors come from a middle-aged man with acute or convalescent COVID-19.

The chain carries TRBV7-9 and TRBJ1-3, with TRBD1 matching 8 bases. The junction had 6 bases not matched to a gene; V was cut back by 5 bases and J by 0 bases. The CDR3 is 16 amino acids. Germline CDR1 and CDR2: SEHNR and FQNEAQ (reference sequence). CDR3: CASSPQGASSGNTIYF. The CDR3 DNA follows: TGTGCCAGCAGCCCTCAGGGGGCTAGCTCTGGAAACACCATATATTTT. The full variable domain, rest sourced from reference TRBV7-9 and TRBJ1-3, is DTGVSQNPRHKITKRGQNVTFRCDPISEHNRLYWYRQTLGQGPEFLTYFQNEAQLEKSRLLSDRFSAERPKGSFSTLEIQRTEQGDSAMYLCASSPQGASSGNTIYFGEGSWLTVV.

This rearrangement joins TRBV18 to TRBJ2-1; TRBD2 matches 10 bases. The germline V gene encodes CDR1 KGHSH and CDR2 LQKENI. This CDR3 is 15 amino acids long. With V trimmed by 4 bases and J by 9 bases, 9 bases remained unmatched. The CDR3 bases are TGTGCCAGCTCACGTGCAGCGGGGGGGCTTAGTGAGCAGTTCTTC. Protein product: CASSRAAGGLSEQFF.

The chain joins TRBV24-1 to TRBJ1-1, with a possible D match to TRBD1 (6 bases). Per the germline V gene, CDR1 is KGHDR and CDR2 is SFDVKD. The V gene lost 7 bases and the J gene lost 5 bases, with 22 bases spanning the gap. The CDR3 is made up of 16 amino acids. The CDR3 DNA reads TGTGCCACCAGCACAAGTGGGGGCGGTCGGCAGACTGAAGCTTTCTTT. Translated: CATSTSGGGRQTEAFF.

This clone occurred a few times. The rearrangement uses TRBV5-1 and TRBJ1-1; D perhaps matches TRBD1 (5 bases). Per germline, CDR1 SGHRS and CDR2 YFSETQ. The ends were cut back, 4 bases at V and 3 bases at J, with 16 bases in the middle. The CDR3 covers 15 residues. The CDR3 bases are TGCGCCAGCAGCCCGCTGAGGTCGGGGGACACTGAAGCTTTCTTT. Protein: CASSPLRSGDTEAFF.

The chain carries TRBV19 and TRBJ2-7; a possible D gene is TRBD1 (7 bases). Deletions cut 8 bases from V and 6 bases from J, with 17 bases between. Per the germline V gene, CDR1 is LNHDA and CDR2 is SQIVND (reference sequence). CDR3 length equals 13 residues. The CDR3 nucleotides read TGTGCCAGTCGGGACTCAAGGGGGCTCGAGCAGTACTTC. Protein product: CASRDSRGLEQYF.

The chain couples TRBV28 to TRBJ1-5; 8 nucleotides line up with TRBD1. The CDR3 sequence is 18 residues long. Per germline, CDR1 MDHEN and CDR2 SYDVKM. V lost 2 bases and J lost 0; bases outside the gene matches: 9. DNA of the CDR3: TGTGCCAGCAGTTTACCGGCCGGGACAGGCTATAGCAATCAGCCCCAGCATTTT. This translates into CASSLPAGTGYSNQPQHF. Filled out from reference TRBV28 and TRBJ1-5, the complete variable domain reads DVKVTQSSRYLVKRTGEKVFLECVQDMDHENMFWYRQDPGLGLRLIYFSYDVKMKEKGDIPEGYSVSREKKERFSLILESASTNQTSMYLCASSLPAGTGYSNQPQHFGDGTRLSIL.

This chain connects TRBV18 to TRBJ1-2; possible D gene TRBD1, 6 bases. The CDR3 is made up of 17 amino acids. Germline CDR1 reads KGHSH; CDR2 reads LQKENI. Between the trimmed V and J ends, which lost 0 bases and 5 bases, there was a span of 19 bases. Written as DNA, the CDR3 is TGTGCCAGCTCACCACCTGACAGGTCGCCAAACTATTATGGCTACACCTTC. Translating it yields CASSPPDRSPNYYGYTF.

The chain carries TRBV7-9 and TRBJ2-3; unclear D gene. V was clipped by 5 bases and J by 0 bases, with 9 bases between them. The CDR3 sequence is 14 residues long. Germline V gives CDR1 SEHNR, CDR2 FQNEAQ (reference sequence). The CDR3 is CASSGDWSTDTQYF. The CDR3 bases are TGTGCCAGCAGCGGTGACTGGAGCACAGATACGCAGTATTTT.

The rearrangement joins TRBV5-4 to TRBJ1-1; the D gene is possibly TRBD1 (6 bases). Per the germline V gene, CDR1 is SGHNT and CDR2 is YYREEE (reference sequence). Trimming left V 0 bases short and J 4 bases short, with 10 bases between. This CDR3 has 14 amino acids. The CDR3: CASSLVGAGTEAFF. For the CDR3, the DNA is TGTGCCAGCAGCTTGGTGGGGGCTGGCACTGAAGCTTTCTTT.

The rearrangement uses TRBV27 and TRBJ1-4, with 10 bases lining up with TRBD1. V lost 7 bases to trimming and J lost 5 bases; unmatched junction nucleotides: 4. In germline, CDR1 is MNHEY, CDR2 SMNVEV (reference sequence). This CDR3 comprises 14 residues. The CDR3 coding sequence is TGTGCCAGCACCTTGGACAGGGGGAATGAAAAACTGTTTTTT. Translation: CASTLDRGNEKLFF.

CDR3 in DNA: TGTGCCAGCAGTGAAGCCGGGACAGTCTTGGAGACCCAGTACTTC. Its protein is CASSEAGTVLETQYF. The chain employs TRBV2 and TRBJ2-5; TRBD1 agrees at 7 bases. The CDR3 loop spans 15 amino acids. V trimming: 0 bases; J trimming: 5 bases; junction bases outside the gene matches: 6. Germline loops: CDR1 SNHLY, CDR2 FYNNEI.

The chain's CDR3 is CASSLGGPGNTIYF. The CDR3 region has the DNA TGCGCCAGCAGCTTGGGGGGCCCTGGAAACACCATATATTTT. This sequence joins TRBV5-1 and TRBJ1-3; perhaps TRBD1 as D (5 bases). Trimming stripped 0 bases from V and 2 bases from J, with 6 bases between. From germline, CDR1 is SGHRS and CDR2 YFSETQ. The length of the CDR3 is 14 residues.

The V call is TRBV5-1, the J call TRBJ1-1; the D gene is possibly TRBD1 (5 bases). Germline CDR1 is SGHRS and CDR2 is YFSETQ. This CDR3 spans 13 amino acids. V lost 3 bases and J 6 bases, leaving 12 bases between the germline ends. The CDR3 here is CASSSIVGPEAFF. DNA for the CDR3: TGCGCCAGCAGCTCGATTGTGGGGCCTGAAGCTTTCTTT.

This clone is a singleton in its sample. V and J are TRBV2 and TRBJ1-4, with 9 nucleotides matching TRBD1. From germline, CDR1 is SNHLY and CDR2 FYNNEI. With V trimmed by 3 bases and J by 7 bases, 6 bases remained unmatched. This CDR3 contains 15 residues. The CDR3 spells CASSDLGQGSEKLFF. For the CDR3, the DNA is TGTGCCAGCAGTGATCTCGGACAGGGGAGTGAAAAACTGTTTTTT.

This chain uses TRBV28 with TRBJ2-7, with 7 bases aligning to TRBD2. Per the germline V gene, CDR1 is MDHEN and CDR2 is SYDVKM. This CDR3 comprises 14 residues. J lost 7 bases, V lost 7 bases, and 13 bases had no gene match. CDR3 residues: CASTQAGFPREQYF. In nucleotides, the CDR3 is TGTGCCAGCACCCAAGCGGGGTTCCCTAGGGAGCAGTACTTC.

This chain joins TRBV12-3 or TRBV12-4 and TRBJ1-4; 7 nucleotides align to TRBD1. V trimming: 6 bases; J trimming: 5 bases; junction bases outside the gene matches: 3. The CDR3 length is 13 residues. CDR3 nucleotide sequence: TGTGCCAGCAGCGGACAGGTCAATGAAAAACTGTTTTTT. It codes for CASSGQVNEKLFF.

The CDR3 loop is CASSPGLAGPSYEQYF. In DNA, the CDR3 is TGTGCCAGCAGCCCAGGTCTAGCGGGACCCTCCTACGAGCAGTACTTC. This chain joins TRBV2 and TRBJ2-7; 9 bases are shared with TRBD2. Germline V gene sequence: CDR1 SNHLY, CDR2 FYNNEI. V trimming: 6 bases; J trimming: 0 bases; junction bases outside the gene matches: 9. The CDR3 spans 16 residues.

The chain combines TRBV6-2 or TRBV6-3 with TRBJ2-6; TRBD1 agrees at 10 bases. V was pared by 2 bases and J by 1 base, with 2 bases of the junction left unmatched. There are 17 residues in the CDR3. Germline V gene sequence: CDR1 MNHEY, CDR2 SVGEGT. CDR3 amino acids: CASSYPGQGSGANVLTF. CDR3 DNA: TGTGCCAGCAGTTACCCGGGACAGGGGTCTGGGGCCAACGTCCTGACTTTC.

This sequence joins TRBV20-1 and TRBJ2-2; perhaps TRBD1 as D (6 bases). Germline CDR1 and CDR2: DFQATT and SNEGSKA (reference sequence). This CDR3 spans 19 amino acids. With 3 bases removed from V and 4 bases from J, the gap between germline ends came to 27 bases. The CDR3 DNA is TGCAGTGCTAGTTACGGCCATACAACAGGGACCAGGGGCACCGGGGAGCTGTTTTTT. This codes for CSASYGHTTGTRGTGELFF.